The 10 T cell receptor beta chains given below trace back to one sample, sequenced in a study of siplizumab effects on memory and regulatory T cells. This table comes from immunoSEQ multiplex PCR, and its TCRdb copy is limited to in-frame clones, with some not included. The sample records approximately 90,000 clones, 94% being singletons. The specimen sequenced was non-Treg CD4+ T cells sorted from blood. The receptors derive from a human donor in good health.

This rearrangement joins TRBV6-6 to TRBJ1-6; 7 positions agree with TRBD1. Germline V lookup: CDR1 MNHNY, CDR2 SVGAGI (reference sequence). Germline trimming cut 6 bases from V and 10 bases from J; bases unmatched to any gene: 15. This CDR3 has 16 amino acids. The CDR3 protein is CASSLTPRQGRSPLHF. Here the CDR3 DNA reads TGTGCCAGCAGCTTAACCCCGAGACAGGGACGATCACCCCTCCACTTT.

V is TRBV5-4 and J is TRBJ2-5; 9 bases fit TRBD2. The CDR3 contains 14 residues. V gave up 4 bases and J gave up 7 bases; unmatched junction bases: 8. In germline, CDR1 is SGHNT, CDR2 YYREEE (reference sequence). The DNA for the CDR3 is TGTGCCAGCAGCCCCCAGCGGGGGGACGTGACCCAGTACTTC. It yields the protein CASSPQRGDVTQYF.

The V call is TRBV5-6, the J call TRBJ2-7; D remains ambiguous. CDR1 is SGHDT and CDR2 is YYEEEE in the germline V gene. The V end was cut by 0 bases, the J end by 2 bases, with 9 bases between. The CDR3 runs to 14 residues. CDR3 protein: CASSLGGQTYEQYF. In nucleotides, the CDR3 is TGTGCCAGCAGCTTGGGTGGTCAGACCTACGAGCAGTACTTC.

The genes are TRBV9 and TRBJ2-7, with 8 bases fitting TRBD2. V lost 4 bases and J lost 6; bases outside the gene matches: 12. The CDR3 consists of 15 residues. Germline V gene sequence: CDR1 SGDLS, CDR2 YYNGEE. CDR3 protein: CASSTGVAGFAEQYF. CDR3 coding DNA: TGTGCCAGCAGCACCGGGGTAGCGGGATTCGCCGAGCAGTACTTC.

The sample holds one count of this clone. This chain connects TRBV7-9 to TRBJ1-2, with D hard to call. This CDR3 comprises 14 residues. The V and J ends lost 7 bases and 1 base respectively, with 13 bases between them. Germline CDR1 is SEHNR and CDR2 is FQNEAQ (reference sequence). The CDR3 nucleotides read TGTGCCAGCAATGCAGGCCCGTTTAACTATGGCTACACCTTC. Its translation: CASNAGPFNYGYTF.

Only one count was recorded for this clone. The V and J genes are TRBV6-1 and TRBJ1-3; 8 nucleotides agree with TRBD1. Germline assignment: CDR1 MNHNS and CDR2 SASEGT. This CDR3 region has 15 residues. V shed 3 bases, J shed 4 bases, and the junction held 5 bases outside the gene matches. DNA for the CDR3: TGTGCCAGCAGTGATAGACAGGGGAGGGGAAACACCATATATTTT. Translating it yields CASSDRQGRGNTIYF.

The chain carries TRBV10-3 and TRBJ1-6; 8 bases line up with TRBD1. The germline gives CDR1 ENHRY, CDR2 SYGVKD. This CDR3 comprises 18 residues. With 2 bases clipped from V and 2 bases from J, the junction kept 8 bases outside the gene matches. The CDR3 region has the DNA TGTGCCATCAGTGAGATTGGACAGGGCCTTGCCTATAATTCACCCCTCCACTTT. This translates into CAISEIGQGLAYNSPLHF.

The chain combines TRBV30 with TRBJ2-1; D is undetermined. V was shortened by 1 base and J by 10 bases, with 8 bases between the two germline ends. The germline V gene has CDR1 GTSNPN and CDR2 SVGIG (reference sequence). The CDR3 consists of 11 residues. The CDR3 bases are TGTGCCTGGAGTGCCCTTAGAGAGCAGTTCTTC. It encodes CAWSALREQFF.

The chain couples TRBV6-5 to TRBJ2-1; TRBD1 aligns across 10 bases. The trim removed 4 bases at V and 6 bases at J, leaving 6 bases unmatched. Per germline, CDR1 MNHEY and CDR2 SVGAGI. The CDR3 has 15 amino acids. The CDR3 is CASSLGQGRANEQFF. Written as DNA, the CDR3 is TGTGCCAGCAGTTTGGGACAGGGGAGAGCCAATGAGCAGTTCTTC.

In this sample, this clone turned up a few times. The DNA for the CDR3 is TGTGCCAGCACTCCGTTCAGAACCAATCAGCCCCAGCATTTT. Its protein is CASTPFRTNQPQHF. The rearrangement uses TRBV2 and TRBJ1-5; no reliable D call. Germline assignment: CDR1 SNHLY and CDR2 FYNNEI. CDR3 size: 14 residues. V was pared by 7 bases and J by 3 bases, with 13 bases between.